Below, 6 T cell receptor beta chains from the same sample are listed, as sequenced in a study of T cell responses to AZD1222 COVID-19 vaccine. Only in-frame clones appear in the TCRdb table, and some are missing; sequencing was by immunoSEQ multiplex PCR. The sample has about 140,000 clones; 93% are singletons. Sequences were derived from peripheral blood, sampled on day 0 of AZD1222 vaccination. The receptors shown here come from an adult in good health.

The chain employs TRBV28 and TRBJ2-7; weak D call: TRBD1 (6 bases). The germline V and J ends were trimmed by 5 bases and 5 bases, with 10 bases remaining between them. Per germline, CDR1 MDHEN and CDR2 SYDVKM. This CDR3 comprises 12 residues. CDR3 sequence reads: CASSPPGDEQYF. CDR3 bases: TGTGCCAGCAGTCCCCCAGGGGACGAGCAGTACTTC.

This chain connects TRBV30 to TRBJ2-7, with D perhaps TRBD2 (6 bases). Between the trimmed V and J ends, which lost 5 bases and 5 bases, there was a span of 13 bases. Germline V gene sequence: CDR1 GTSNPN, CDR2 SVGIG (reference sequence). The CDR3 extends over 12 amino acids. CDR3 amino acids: CAWQEAGNEQYF. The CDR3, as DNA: TGTGCCTGGCAAGAGGCGGGGAACGAGCAGTACTTC. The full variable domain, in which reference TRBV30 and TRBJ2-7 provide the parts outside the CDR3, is SQTIHQWPATLVQPVGSPLSLECTVEGTSNPNLYWYRQAAGRGLQLLFYSVGIGQISSEVPQNLSASRPQDRQFILSSKKLLLSDSGFYLCAWQEAGNEQYFGPGTRLTVT.

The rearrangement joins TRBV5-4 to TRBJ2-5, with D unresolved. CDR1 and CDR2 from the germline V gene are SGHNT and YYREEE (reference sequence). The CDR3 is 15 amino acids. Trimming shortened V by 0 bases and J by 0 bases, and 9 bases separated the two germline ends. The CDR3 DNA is TGTGCCAGCAGCTTGGGGGCACCCCACCAAGAGACCCAGTACTTC. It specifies CASSLGAPHQETQYF.

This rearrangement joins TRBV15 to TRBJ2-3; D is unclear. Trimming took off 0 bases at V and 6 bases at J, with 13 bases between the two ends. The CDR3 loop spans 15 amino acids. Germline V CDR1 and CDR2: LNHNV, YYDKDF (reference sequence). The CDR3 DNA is TGTGCCACCAGCAGAGAAAACCCACTAAGGGATACGCAGTATTTT. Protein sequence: CATSRENPLRDTQYF.

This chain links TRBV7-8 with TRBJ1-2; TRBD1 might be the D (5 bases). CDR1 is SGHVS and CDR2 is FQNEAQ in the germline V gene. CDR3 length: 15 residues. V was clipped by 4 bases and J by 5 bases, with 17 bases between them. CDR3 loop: CASSSSSGGYYGYTF. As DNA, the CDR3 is TGTGCCAGCAGCTCGAGCTCCGGGGGATATTATGGCTACACCTTC.

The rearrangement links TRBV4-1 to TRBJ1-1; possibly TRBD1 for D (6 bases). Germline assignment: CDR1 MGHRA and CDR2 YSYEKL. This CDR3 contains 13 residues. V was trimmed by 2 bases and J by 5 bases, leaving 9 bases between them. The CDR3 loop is CASSQQGRTEAFF. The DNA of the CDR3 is TGCGCCAGCAGCCAACAGGGGAGGACTGAAGCTTTCTTT.